This T cell receptor beta chain came from a study of spatial heterogeneity in lung cancer. Study-wide background: There were, on average, more than 9.5 raw-read appearances for each unique TCR and UMI combination.

CDR1 is SNHLY, CDR2 FYNNEI, per germline. V lost 6 bases, J lost 9 bases, and 5 bases stayed unmatched. CDR3 length: 12 amino acids. This clonotype was counted ten times or more. TCRdb reanalysed the 5' RACE reads using MiXCR and keeps one entry per CDR3 protein. The sample comprises 70,000 to 90,000 distinct CDR3 sequences, 13% of which are singletons, and 7.2% rests with the top ten. Time point: sample taken at primary tumor resection. Whole RNA obtained from tumor, nontumor lung or frozen PBMC underwent sequencing without sorting. This clonotype was obtained from a male donor with early-stage non-small cell lung cancer. This sample comprised PBMCs, obtained at surgery. The rearrangement uses TRBV2 and TRBJ2-1; TRBD1 matches 7 bases. The CDR3 DNA sequence: TGTGCCAGCAGCGAACAGGGGCCTGAGCAGTTCTTC. Its protein is CASSEQGPEQFF.